A selection of T cell receptor beta chains follows, all from one sample in a study of blood T cell repertoires in COVID-19. TCRdb's table, derived via immunoSEQ multiplex PCR, lists solely in-frame clones and lacks some. The sample lists just over 300,000 clones; over 85% were seen once. The source material was peripheral blood. Receptor source: a woman aged 30 to 39 with COVID-19, enrolled during active disease. Both conserved end residues are part of each CDR3. The D gene is left open where the match is weak. Expanded clones get a size class; other rows say once, few or many, or leave the size out.

J | size | D | V | CDR3 | DNA
TRBJ2-3 | NA | TRBD1 | TRBV30 | CAWTNRGRTQYF | TGTGCCTGGACAAATAGGGGGCGTACGCAGTATTTT
TRBJ1-1 | NA | NA | TRBV19 | CASTLPRTAEAFF | TGTGCCAGTACACTACCCCGGACAGCTGAAGCTTTCTTT
TRBJ2-5 | NA | TRBD2 | TRBV6-5 | CASSQGLVSTQYF | TGTGCCAGCAGCCAGGGACTAGTTTCTACCCAGTACTTC
TRBJ2-5 | few | NA | TRBV28 | CASSLSAFETQYF | TGTGCCAGCAGTTTATCTGCGTTCGAGACCCAGTACTTC
TRBJ2-1 | NA | NA | TRBV5-1 | CASSLSSVREQFF | TGCGCCAGCAGCTTATCCTCGGTACGGGAGCAGTTCTTC
TRBJ1-6 | NA | NA | TRBV7-2 | CAILPAVGTYNSPLHF | TGTGCCATCCTCCCAGCGGTCGGGACCTATAATTCACCCCTCCACTTT
TRBJ2-5 | NA | NA | TRBV27 | CASSYRWGVQETQYF | TGTGCCAGCAGTTACCGGTGGGGGGTCCAAGAGACCCAGTACTTC
TRBJ2-7 | NA | NA | TRBV7-8 | CASSLDEVARVVFDYEQYF | TGTGCCAGCAGCTTAGATGAGGTGGCCAGGGTAGTTTTTGATTACGAGCAGTACTTC
TRBJ1-2 | NA | TRBD1 | TRBV29-1 | CSSTGGNENGYTF | TGCAGCTCCACAGGGGGCAACGAGAATGGCTACACCTTC
TRBJ2-7 | NA | TRBD2 | TRBV25-1 | CASSDASGTYEQYF | TGTGCCAGCAGTGACGCTAGCGGTACCTACGAGCAGTACTTC
TRBJ1-1 | NA | NA | TRBV7-2 | CASSSRRTGLNTEAFF | TGTGCCAGCAGCTCCAGAAGAACAGGGCTGAACACTGAAGCTTTCTTT
TRBJ1-6 | few | NA | TRBV9 | CASSASTGYNSPLHF | TGTGCCAGCAGCGCGAGTACAGGGTATAATTCACCCCTCCACTTT
TRBJ1-1 | NA | TRBD1 | TRBV3-1/TRBV3-2 | CASSQDRGSRTEAFF | TGTGCCAGCAGCCAAGACAGGGGGAGTAGAACTGAAGCTTTCTTT
TRBJ1-4 | NA | NA | TRBV5-5 | CASSLEGEGEKLFF | TGTGCCAGCAGCTTGGAAGGGGAGGGTGAAAAACTGTTTTTT
TRBJ1-2 | NA | NA | TRBV30 | CACPWRGLGYGYTF | TGTGCCTGCCCTTGGCGGGGCTTAGGGTATGGCTACACCTTC
TRBJ1-5 | NA | NA | TRBV2 | CASSDGVGGQPQHF | TGTGCCAGCAGTGACGGGGTAGGTGGTCAGCCCCAGCATTTT
TRBJ2-5 | NA | NA | TRBV5-1 | CASSPSGETQYF | TGCGCCAGCAGCCCCTCGGGGGAGACCCAGTACTTC
TRBJ2-1 | NA | TRBD2 | TRBV9 | CASSARLARYNEQFF | TGTGCCAGCAGCGCCCGACTAGCGAGATACAATGAGCAGTTCTTC
TRBJ2-2 | once | TRBD1 | TRBV5-8 | CASSVDPRGQYIRELFF | TGTGCCAGCAGCGTCGACCCCAGGGGGCAATATATCAGGGAGCTGTTTTTT
TRBJ1-3 | NA | NA | TRBV6-5 | CASSSSRGNGNTIYF | TGTGCCAGCAGTTCTTCCAGGGGTAATGGAAACACCATATATTTT
TRBJ1-2 | NA | NA | TRBV6-6 | CASRPLQGRVMSGYTF | TGTGCCAGCAGGCCCCTTCAGGGCAGGGTGATGTCTGGCTACACCTTC
TRBJ2-1 | NA | NA | TRBV6-1 | CASSERSRGGNNEQFF | TGTGCCAGCAGTGAAAGGTCGCGCGGGGGCAACAATGAGCAGTTCTTC
TRBJ2-5 | few | NA | TRBV2 | CASSEVQGFPETQYF | TGTGCCAGCAGTGAAGTCCAGGGATTTCCAGAGACCCAGTACTTC
TRBJ2-5 | NA | NA | TRBV7-2 | CASSLDLQTQYF | TGTGCCAGCAGCTTAGATCTCCAGACCCAGTACTTC
TRBJ2-5 | NA | TRBD2 | TRBV5-4 | CASSLDSGTSGGKETQYF | TGTGCCAGCAGCTTGGACTCCGGGACTAGCGGGGGTAAAGAGACCCAGTACTTC
TRBJ1-1 | NA | TRBD1 | TRBV11-3 | CASSMGTVTSEAFF | TGTGCCAGCAGCATGGGGACAGTTACTAGTGAAGCTTTCTTT
TRBJ2-1 | NA | NA | TRBV19 | CASSLGLNYNEQFF | TGTGCCAGTAGTCTGGGACTCAACTACAATGAGCAGTTCTTC
TRBJ1-3 | NA | NA | TRBV7-6 | CASSLGGYRELSSGNTIYF | TGTGCCAGCAGCTTAGGGGGCTACAGGGAGCTTTCCTCTGGAAACACCATATATTTT
TRBJ2-5 | NA | NA | TRBV27 | CASSIGETQYF | TGTGCCAGCTCAATCGGAGAGACCCAGTACTTC
TRBJ2-1 | once | TRBD1 | TRBV3-1/TRBV3-2 | CASSHIGGEQFF | TGTGCCAGCAGCCATATAGGGGGCGAGCAGTTCTTC
TRBJ2-2 | NA | NA | TRBV5-1 | CASRSLTNTGELFF | TGCGCCAGCAGGTCCCTTACGAACACCGGGGAGCTGTTTTTT
TRBJ2-4 | NA | TRBD2 | TRBV7-9 | CASSLVSASGTSIQYF | TGTGCCAGCAGCTTAGTTTCCGCTAGCGGAACATCTATTCAGTACTTC
TRBJ1-3 | NA | TRBD1 | TRBV2 | CASSRQGGGNTIYF | TGTGCCAGCAGTAGACAGGGGGGAGGAAACACCATATATTTT
TRBJ1-1 | NA | NA | TRBV6-5 | CASSYSQGIRNTEAFF | TGTGCCAGCAGTTACTCCCAGGGTATTAGGAACACTGAAGCTTTCTTT
TRBJ2-7 | NA | NA | TRBV30 | CAWSPGGEVPRFF | TGTGCCTGGAGTCCTGGCGGGGAGGTCCCCAGATTCTTC
TRBJ1-5 | NA | NA | TRBV10-2 | CATSLPGVYQPQHF | TGCGCCACCAGCCTGCCCGGGGTCTATCAGCCCCAGCATTTT
TRBJ2-1 | NA | TRBD2 | TRBV9 | CASSVSDSGGNEQFF | TGTGCCAGCAGCGTATCGGATAGCGGGGGGAATGAGCAGTTCTTC
TRBJ1-1 | NA | NA | TRBV7-9 | CASSLGGITNTEAFF | TGTGCCAGCAGCTTAGGAGGAATCACGAACACTGAAGCTTTCTTT
TRBJ2-3 | once | NA | TRBV7-2 | CASSLLGHNTDTQYF | TGTGCCAGCAGCTTATTGGGACACAACACAGATACGCAGTATTTT
TRBJ1-1 | NA | TRBD1 | TRBV30 | CAWSGTGGTEAFF | TGTGCCTGGAGTGGGACAGGGGGCACTGAAGCTTTCTTT
TRBJ2-5 | once | NA | TRBV7-2 | CASSSSRAGIGETQYF | TGTGCCAGCAGCTCATCCAGGGCTGGTATAGGGGAGACCCAGTACTTC
TRBJ2-1 | NA | NA | TRBV19 | CASSAGLYNEQFF | TGTGCCAGTAGTGCAGGACTTTACAATGAGCAGTTCTTC
TRBJ1-4 | NA | TRBD1 | TRBV5-1 | CASSLTGIATNEKLFF | TGCGCCAGCAGTCTGACAGGGATCGCAACTAATGAAAAACTGTTTTTT
TRBJ2-5 | few | TRBD1 | TRBV25-1 | CASSEYGQGTNKETQYF | TGTGCCAGCAGTGAATATGGACAGGGGACGAACAAAGAGACCCAGTACTTC
TRBJ2-1 | NA | TRBD1 | TRBV30 | CASTEDRGVYNEQFF | TGTGCCTCCACTGAGGACAGGGGGGTGTACAATGAGCAGTTCTTC
TRBJ1-1 | once | NA | TRBV10-3 | CATWNTEAFF | TGTGCCACCTGGAACACTGAAGCTTTCTTT